This T cell receptor beta chain was documented in a study of cytomegalovirus exposure and HLA in healthy donors. Overall study results and limits: In all likelihood, a cluster of highly shared sequence variants was a sequencing artifact. As confirmed in vitro, a few CMV-associated chains were specific for CMV antigens. Immune exposure data for these donors was limited to CMV serostatus. A later analysis linked a missense DCLRE1C variant to TCR beta V- and J-gene trimming.

The PCR contained 60 Vbeta and 13 Jbeta primers. Method: immunoSEQ multiplex PCR; TCRdb's copy keeps in-frame clones and lacks some. Here the sample spans 100,000 to 150,000 clones, approximately 80% being singletons. The CDR3 loop spans 15 amino acids. The germline V and J ends were trimmed by 0 bases and 7 bases, with 16 bases remaining between them. Germline CDR1 and CDR2: SGHRS and YFSETQ. Regarding this clone: Its specificity is not known.

The clonotype originates from a female donor in good health and CMV-seronegative. The chain has TRBV5-1 and TRBJ1-2; D gene unclear. Sequencing was done on a sample of PBMCs. In nucleotides, the CDR3 is TGCGCCAGCAGCTTGGCCGGGGAAAAGGGTCTTGGCTACACCTTC. Its protein product is CASSLAGEKGLGYTF.